Described below is a single T cell receptor beta chain sequence and its context. The data belong to a study of shared clonotypes between healthy human individuals. At the level of the study: Researchers assigned three CD4 naive, three CD4 memory, two CD8 naive and one CD8 memory plate to each donor.

Clones were read by immunoSEQ multiplex PCR, and TCRdb kept only the in-frame ones, dropping some. The sample lists 2 million to 2.5 million clones, under 97% occurring once. The sequencing input was naive CD4+ T cells sorted from blood. Noted subset: CD45RA+ positively selected. The origin of this receptor is a man aged 18 to 29 in good health.

The CDR3 loop reads CASRKRERTDTQYF. DNA of the CDR3: TGTGCCAGCAGAAAGCGGGAGAGGACAGATACGCAGTATTTT. V usage is TRBV6-5 and J usage is TRBJ2-3; 8 bases fit TRBD2. Germline V gives CDR1 MNHEY, CDR2 SVGAGI. Trimming removed 6 bases from V and 3 bases from J; junction bases left unmatched: 5. The CDR3 covers 14 residues.